This T cell receptor (beta chain) was found in a study of CD8 T cells in Susac syndrome. The RNA input was 0.5 to 1 ug, and it was reverse transcribed with random hexamers. TCRdb re-derived calls from the immunoSEQ multiplex PCR reads in MiXCR, one entry per CDR3 protein. Here the sample spans around 130,000 distinct CDR3 sequences, about 95% being singletons. Germline assignment: CDR1 SGHTA and CDR2 FQGTGA. CDR3 size: 15 residues. Trimming cost V 4 bases and J 4 bases, with 13 bases left between them. This receptor was identified in a human donor with multiple sclerosis. The chain employs TRBV7-3 and TRBJ2-2; no clear D. Sequenced material: CD4+ T cells from PBMCs. CDR3 sequence: CASSSSPRATGELFF. The CDR3, as DNA: TGTGCCAGCAGCTCATCCCCTCGCGCCACCGGGGAGCTGTTTTTT.